This is a list of T cell receptor beta chains from one sample in a study of CD8 T cells in Susac syndrome. Each CDR3 protein gets one entry after TCRdb re-called the immunoSEQ multiplex PCR reads with MiXCR. Of about 170,000 distinct CDR3 sequences in the sample, around 93% were seen once. The specimen sequenced was CD4+ T cells from PBMCs. The receptors stem from a human donor with multiple sclerosis. Each CDR3 is given with its conserved first and last residue. D genes are given only for firm matches. Size is stated for part of the rows, as once, few or many counts, or as a class when the clone is expanded.

cdr3_nt: TGCGCCAGCAGCCGCCGTCAGGCGAGTAGTGGAACAGATACGCAGTATTTT
cdr3_aa: CASSRRQASSGTDTQYF
v_call: TRBV4-1
clone_size: -
j_call: TRBJ2-3
d_call: -

cdr3_nt: TGTGCCAGCAGTTTCTTGAGAGCGGGACTAGCCATATCCCGACGTACCGGGGAGCTGTTTTTT
cdr3_aa: CASSFLRAGLAISRRTGELFF
v_call: TRBV12-3/TRBV12-4
clone_size: -
j_call: TRBJ2-2
d_call: TRBD2

cdr3_nt: TGCAGTGCCCGGACTAGCGGGGGGGTGAACACCGGGGAGCTGTTTTTT
cdr3_aa: CSARTSGGVNTGELFF
v_call: TRBV20-1
clone_size: -
j_call: TRBJ2-2
d_call: TRBD2

cdr3_nt: TGCGCCAGCAGTCAATCGGCACCCGAAGGGCAGCGTACTGAAGCTTTCTTT
cdr3_aa: CASSQSAPEGQRTEAFF
v_call: TRBV23-1
clone_size: -
j_call: TRBJ1-1
d_call: -

cdr3_nt: TGTGCCAGTAGTATTATTGGCGAGACCCAGTACTTC
cdr3_aa: CASSIIGETQYF
v_call: TRBV19
clone_size: -
j_call: TRBJ2-5
d_call: -

cdr3_nt: TGTGCCTGGACCCGAAACTCCGGACTAGCAACCGGGGAGCTGTTTTTT
cdr3_aa: CAWTRNSGLATGELFF
v_call: TRBV30
clone_size: -
j_call: TRBJ2-2
d_call: TRBD2

cdr3_nt: TGTGCCAGCTCACCACCGGGCAGGGAAGGGGGCTACACCTTC
cdr3_aa: CASSPPGREGGYTF
v_call: TRBV18
clone_size: -
j_call: TRBJ1-2
d_call: -

cdr3_nt: TGCAGTGCTTCCGACAGGACCCAAGAGACCCAGTACTTC
cdr3_aa: CSASDRTQETQYF
v_call: TRBV20-1
clone_size: -
j_call: TRBJ2-5
d_call: -

cdr3_nt: TGTGCCTGGAGTAGAGACAGCTCTGGAAACACCATATATTTT
cdr3_aa: CAWSRDSSGNTIYF
v_call: TRBV30
clone_size: -
j_call: TRBJ1-3
d_call: -

cdr3_nt: TGCAGTGCTAGAGATTTGCCTAGAACCTACAATGAGCAGTTCTTC
cdr3_aa: CSARDLPRTYNEQFF
v_call: TRBV20-1
clone_size: -
j_call: TRBJ2-1
d_call: -

cdr3_nt: TGTGCCAGCAGCTTTGAGGAACCAAATTCACCCCTCCACTTT
cdr3_aa: CASSFEEPNSPLHF
v_call: TRBV7-9
clone_size: -
j_call: TRBJ1-6
d_call: -

cdr3_nt: TGCGCCAGCAGCTTGGATCCGGGACTAGCTTCGTACTTC
cdr3_aa: CASSLDPGLASYF
v_call: TRBV5-1
clone_size: -
j_call: TRBJ2-7
d_call: TRBD2

cdr3_nt: TGTGCCTGGAGTGGGCGGCTCAGCACAGATACGCAGTATTTT
cdr3_aa: CAWSGRLSTDTQYF
v_call: TRBV30
clone_size: once
j_call: TRBJ2-3
d_call: -

cdr3_nt: TGTGCCAGCAGCTTAGACCAATCCGGGACTAGCGGGAAAAATGAGCAGTTCTTC
cdr3_aa: CASSLDQSGTSGKNEQFF
v_call: TRBV11-3
clone_size: -
j_call: TRBJ2-1
d_call: TRBD2

cdr3_nt: TGTGCCAGCAGTCCGTCAGACAGGGACGGGACCCAGTACTTC
cdr3_aa: CASSPSDRDGTQYF
v_call: TRBV28
clone_size: -
j_call: TRBJ2-5
d_call: TRBD1

cdr3_nt: TGTGCCAGCTTAGAGGGGGCGTCGGCCACTGAAGCTTTCTTT
cdr3_aa: CASLEGASATEAFF
v_call: TRBV2
clone_size: -
j_call: TRBJ1-1
d_call: TRBD1

cdr3_nt: TGTGCCAGCAGCTTACGGGGGCCGGGCACCGGGGAGCTGTTTTTT
cdr3_aa: CASSLRGPGTGELFF
v_call: TRBV7-2
clone_size: few
j_call: TRBJ2-2
d_call: -

cdr3_nt: TGTGCCAGCAGCTTGGGCGTCAGGTCCTCCAATGAGCAGTTCTTC
cdr3_aa: CASSLGVRSSNEQFF
v_call: TRBV5-6
clone_size: -
j_call: TRBJ2-1
d_call: -

cdr3_nt: TGTGCCAGCAGTTACTACATACCACAGGGGGGGAATCAGCCCCAGCATTTT
cdr3_aa: CASSYYIPQGGNQPQHF
v_call: TRBV6-5
clone_size: -
j_call: TRBJ1-5
d_call: TRBD1

cdr3_nt: TGTGCCAGCAGCCATATTGGGCAAGGGAACAATGAGCAGTTCTTC
cdr3_aa: CASSHIGQGNNEQFF
v_call: TRBV3-1
clone_size: -
j_call: TRBJ2-1
d_call: -

cdr3_nt: TGTGCCAGCAGCTTTGGGGCCCTCAATGAGCAGTTCTTC
cdr3_aa: CASSFGALNEQFF
v_call: TRBV28
clone_size: -
j_call: TRBJ2-1
d_call: -

cdr3_nt: TGTGCCAGCAGATTACAGGTTTCGGACTCCTACGAGCAGTACTTC
cdr3_aa: CASRLQVSDSYEQYF
v_call: TRBV11-2
clone_size: -
j_call: TRBJ2-7
d_call: -

cdr3_nt: TGTGCCTCAAGGGCGGGCCGGGGTGAAAAACTGTTTTTT
cdr3_aa: CASRAGRGEKLFF
v_call: TRBV30
clone_size: -
j_call: TRBJ1-4
d_call: -

cdr3_nt: TGTGCCAGCTCACCACTCCCGGGCACTGAAGCTTTCTTT
cdr3_aa: CASSPLPGTEAFF
v_call: TRBV18
clone_size: -
j_call: TRBJ1-1
d_call: -

cdr3_nt: TGTGCCTGGAGCCGGAATCAAGAGACCCAGTACTTC
cdr3_aa: CAWSRNQETQYF
v_call: TRBV30
clone_size: -
j_call: TRBJ2-5
d_call: -

cdr3_nt: TGTGCCGGAGGGACTAGCGGGGAAGAGACCCAGTACTTC
cdr3_aa: CAGGTSGEETQYF
v_call: TRBV18
clone_size: -
j_call: TRBJ2-5
d_call: TRBD2

cdr3_nt: TGTGCCAGCAGCCACCCGGACAAGAAGCTGTTTTTT
cdr3_aa: CASSHPDKKLFF
v_call: TRBV6-1
clone_size: -
j_call: TRBJ2-2
d_call: -

cdr3_nt: TGTGCCAGCAGTTATGGGGCACGGGTGTACGAGCAGTACTTC
cdr3_aa: CASSYGARVYEQYF
v_call: TRBV6-5
clone_size: -
j_call: TRBJ2-7
d_call: -

cdr3_nt: TGCAGTGCTAGGGGGATCAACAATGAGCAGTTCTTC
cdr3_aa: CSARGINNEQFF
v_call: TRBV20-1
clone_size: -
j_call: TRBJ2-1
d_call: -

cdr3_nt: TGTGCCAGCAGTTTTCAAGCCTACGAGCAGTACTTC
cdr3_aa: CASSFQAYEQYF
v_call: TRBV12-3/TRBV12-4
clone_size: -
j_call: TRBJ2-7
d_call: -

cdr3_nt: TGTGCCAGCAGCCTTCGGCCTACCGGGGAGCTGTTTTTT
cdr3_aa: CASSLRPTGELFF
v_call: TRBV3-1
clone_size: -
j_call: TRBJ2-2
d_call: -

cdr3_nt: TGTGCCAGCAGCCACAGGTTTCCTGCAACTAATGAAAAACTGTTTTTT
cdr3_aa: CASSHRFPATNEKLFF
v_call: TRBV13
clone_size: -
j_call: TRBJ1-4
d_call: -

cdr3_nt: TGTGCCACCAGTGAAGGGACAGGGGATTTCAATGAGCAGTTCTTC
cdr3_aa: CATSEGTGDFNEQFF
v_call: TRBV24-1
clone_size: -
j_call: TRBJ2-1
d_call: TRBD1

cdr3_nt: TGTGCCAGCAGTGCTCGACAGGGTCCCAACGGGGAGCTGTTTTTT
cdr3_aa: CASSARQGPNGELFF
v_call: TRBV12-3/TRBV12-4
clone_size: -
j_call: TRBJ2-2
d_call: TRBD1

cdr3_nt: TGTGCCAGCAGCTTGGGACAGGCCTCTGAAGCTTTCTTT
cdr3_aa: CASSLGQASEAFF
v_call: TRBV7-9
clone_size: -
j_call: TRBJ1-1
d_call: TRBD1

cdr3_nt: TGCAGCGGGAGGGACAGCTCCATGAACACTGAAGCTTTCTTT
cdr3_aa: CSGRDSSMNTEAFF
v_call: TRBV29-1
clone_size: -
j_call: TRBJ1-1
d_call: TRBD1

cdr3_nt: TGTGCCAGCTCCCTACAACAGGAGAATGAGCAGTTCTTC
cdr3_aa: CASSLQQENEQFF
v_call: TRBV18
clone_size: -
j_call: TRBJ2-1
d_call: -

cdr3_nt: TGTGCCAGCAGTTATAAGACAGGGGGCGCGTCAGCTTTCTTT
cdr3_aa: CASSYKTGGASAFF
v_call: TRBV6-6
clone_size: once
j_call: TRBJ1-1
d_call: TRBD1

cdr3_nt: TGTGCCTGGAGGAGAGCGGGAGGGGTAGAGACCCAGTACTTC
cdr3_aa: CAWRRAGGVETQYF
v_call: TRBV30
clone_size: -
j_call: TRBJ2-5
d_call: TRBD2

cdr3_nt: TGTGCCAGCAGCGTGGGAGAGTATTCACCCCTCCACTTT
cdr3_aa: CASSVGEYSPLHF
v_call: TRBV9
clone_size: -
j_call: TRBJ1-6
d_call: -

cdr3_nt: TGTGCCAGCTCTCGGGCAGGAGCCTCTGGAAACACCATATATTTT
cdr3_aa: CASSRAGASGNTIYF
v_call: TRBV6-5
clone_size: -
j_call: TRBJ1-3
d_call: -

cdr3_nt: TGTGCCAGCAGCGTAGCCGGCGGGAGCCTGAACGAGCAGTACTTC
cdr3_aa: CASSVAGGSLNEQYF
v_call: TRBV9
clone_size: -
j_call: TRBJ2-7
d_call: TRBD2

cdr3_nt: TGTGCCAGCAGGCCTACAGGGGAAGAGACCCAGTACTTC
cdr3_aa: CASRPTGEETQYF
v_call: TRBV6-6
clone_size: -
j_call: TRBJ2-5
d_call: TRBD1

cdr3_nt: TGTGCCAGTCTATACAGGGGAGGGGACACTGAAGCTTTCTTT
cdr3_aa: CASLYRGGDTEAFF
v_call: TRBV19
clone_size: -
j_call: TRBJ1-1
d_call: TRBD1

cdr3_nt: TGTGCCAGCAGCCCCGGGACAGGGGAAGCAGAGACCCAGTACTTC
cdr3_aa: CASSPGTGEAETQYF
v_call: TRBV12-3/TRBV12-4
clone_size: -
j_call: TRBJ2-5
d_call: TRBD1

cdr3_nt: TGTGCCAGCAGCCGTGCGACTAGCGGGGGAGGCAATGAGCAGTTCTTC
cdr3_aa: CASSRATSGGGNEQFF
v_call: TRBV6-6
clone_size: -
j_call: TRBJ2-1
d_call: TRBD2

cdr3_nt: TGCGCCAGCAGGGAAACAGGGATGATGAACACTGAAGCTTTCTTT
cdr3_aa: CASRETGMMNTEAFF
v_call: TRBV5-1
clone_size: -
j_call: TRBJ1-1
d_call: -

cdr3_nt: TGTGCCAGCAGCCAAGATTCGGCGAACAAGCGGGGACTGTTTTTT
cdr3_aa: CASSQDSANKRGLFF
v_call: TRBV4-2
clone_size: -
j_call: TRBJ1-4
d_call: -

cdr3_nt: TGTGCCAGCAGTCTTAGCAGGACTAGCGGGAAAAGAAGCTCCTACAATGAGCAGTTCTTC
cdr3_aa: CASSLSRTSGKRSSYNEQFF
v_call: TRBV2
clone_size: -
j_call: TRBJ2-1
d_call: TRBD2

cdr3_nt: TGTGCCAGCACCCTAGGGGGATATAGCAATCAGCCCCAGCATTTT
cdr3_aa: CASTLGGYSNQPQHF
v_call: TRBV28
clone_size: -
j_call: TRBJ1-5
d_call: -